This T cell receptor (beta chain) originates from a study of cytomegalovirus exposure and HLA in healthy donors. At the time of sampling, donors were nominally healthy, though unrecorded immune exposures were likely. Notes on the study in general: Researchers counted around 170 TCR beta chains as cytomegalovirus-associated.

PCR used 60 Vbeta primers and 13 Jbeta primers. Measured with immunoSEQ multiplex PCR; TCRdb has only the in-frame clones, and not every one. The sample has 150,000 to 200,000 clones; around 80% are singletons. As concerns this clone: The antigen remains undetermined.

The CDR3 has 15 residues. V lost 4 bases to trimming and J lost 8 bases; unmatched junction nucleotides: 12. Germline values: CDR1 SGHRS, CDR2 YFSETQ. The sequenced material came from PBMCs. The source of this sequence is a girl aged 10 to 17 in good health and CMV-seropositive. The V call is TRBV5-1, the J call TRBJ1-2; 9 nucleotides align to TRBD1. The chain's CDR3 is CASSKPGQGLRGYTF. The CDR3 region has the DNA TGCGCCAGCAGCAAGCCGGGACAGGGCTTGCGAGGCTACACCTTC.